One and the same sample provided the 15 T cell receptor beta chains below, sequenced in a study of cytomegalovirus exposure and HLA in healthy donors. Primers: 60 Vbeta forward and 13 Jbeta reverse. Clones were sequenced by immunoSEQ multiplex PCR, and TCRdb holds only the in-frame ones, with some missing. The sample shows roughly 57,000 clones, and approximately 13% sits with its ten largest clones. The sequenced sample was PBMCs. The receptors originated from a man aged 18 to 35 in good health and CMV-seropositive.

The chain carries TRBV5-1 and TRBJ2-5; D is possibly TRBD1 (6 bases). The CDR3 has 14 residues. Germline V gene data show CDR1 as SGHRS and CDR2 as YFSETQ. V lost 2 bases and J 7 bases, leaving 15 bases between the germline ends. The CDR3 sequence is CASSLEYRVGTQYF. Here the CDR3 DNA reads TGCGCCAGCAGCTTAGAATACAGGGTAGGGACCCAGTACTTC.

The V gene is TRBV11-2, the J gene TRBJ1-3, with 9 nucleotides matching TRBD1. This CDR3 spans 14 amino acids. Germline CDR1 SGHAT, CDR2 FQNNGV. After removal of 7 bases from V and 4 bases from J, the junction contained 5 bases not matched to a gene. CDR3 sequence (DNA): TGTGCCAGCACCCCCGGGACAGGGGGAAACACCATATATTTT. Protein product: CASTPGTGGNTIYF.

The genes are TRBV10-3 and TRBJ1-3; 7 bases agree with TRBD1. The germline CDR1 and CDR2 sequences are ENHRY and SYGVKD. Trimming at V came to 3 bases and at J to 0 bases, leaving 8 bases not matched to a gene. The CDR3 length is 17 residues. CDR3 DNA sequence: TGTGCCATCAGTGACCGACAGGGAACGGCCTCTGGAAACACCATATATTTT. Translated, it gives CAISDRQGTASGNTIYF.

The gene calls are TRBV5-1 and TRBJ1-1; TRBD1 might be the D (5 bases). The ends were cut back, 3 bases at V and 6 bases at J, with 18 bases in the middle. The CDR3 is 15 amino acids. Germline CDR1 reads SGHRS; CDR2 reads YFSETQ. The CDR3 nucleotides are TGCGCCAGCAGCTCGGGTGCGGGGGGGGTTTCTGAAGCTTTCTTT. Translation: CASSSGAGGVSEAFF.

V usage is TRBV28 and J usage is TRBJ1-2; 10 nucleotides agree with TRBD1. The CDR3 loop spans 16 amino acids. Unmatched junction bases numbered 9, after V lost 5 bases and J lost 3 bases. Germline V CDR1 and CDR2: MDHEN, SYDVKM. CDR3 protein: CASSLIGQGVHYGYTF. CDR3 nucleotides: TGTGCCAGCAGTCTAATTGGACAGGGGGTTCACTATGGCTACACCTTC.

CDR3 residues: CASRAWGQGRQEQYF. The CDR3, as DNA: TGTGCCAGCAGGGCTTGGGGACAGGGGAGACAAGAGCAGTACTTC. The chain links TRBV5-5 to TRBJ2-7, with 10 bases fitting TRBD1. The ends lost 5 bases at V and 7 bases at J; junction bases unmatched: 12. The CDR3 is made up of 15 amino acids. The germline gives CDR1 SGHKS, CDR2 YYEKEE (reference sequence). Full variable domain (missing parts from reference TRBV5-5 and TRBJ2-7): DAGVTQSPTHLIKTRGQQVTLRCSPISGHKSVSWYQQVLGQGPQFIFQYYEKEERGRGNFPDRFSARQFPNYSSELNVNALLLGDSALYLCASRAWGQGRQEQYFGPGTRLTVT.

CDR3 loop: CASSAQEIGANVLTF. In nucleotides, the CDR3 is TGTGCCAGCAGTGCACAGGAAATTGGGGCCAACGTCCTGACTTTC. The rearrangement links TRBV2 to TRBJ2-6; maybe TRBD1 (5 bases). Germline V gene sequence: CDR1 SNHLY, CDR2 FYNNEI. V was cut by 4 bases and J by 3 bases, with 10 bases left in between. This CDR3 spans 15 amino acids.

The gene calls are TRBV9 and TRBJ1-2; D is unclear. V dropped 1 base and J dropped 1 base, with 8 bases sitting between them. Germline lookup yields CDR1 SGDLS and CDR2 YYNGEE. This CDR3 spans 14 amino acids. CDR3 sequence (DNA): TGTGCCAGCAGCGTAAAGGACTTTAACTATGGCTACACCTTC. Protein product: CASSVKDFNYGYTF.

This chain uses TRBV5-5 with TRBJ1-2, with D perhaps TRBD1 (5 bases). This CDR3 spans 14 amino acids. Germline-derived CDR1 and CDR2 are SGHKS and YYEKEE (reference sequence). The V gene lost 4 bases and the J gene lost 3 bases, with 13 bases spanning the gap. This chain's CDR3 is CASSTARADYGYTF. The CDR3 DNA sequence: TGTGCCAGCAGCACAGCCAGGGCCGACTATGGCTACACCTTC. Based on the CDR3 plus reference TRBV5-5 and TRBJ1-2, the full variable domain is DAGVTQSPTHLIKTRGQQVTLRCSPISGHKSVSWYQQVLGQGPQFIFQYYEKEERGRGNFPDRFSARQFPNYSSELNVNALLLGDSALYLCASSTARADYGYTFGSGTRLTVV.

The V and J genes are TRBV6-5 and TRBJ2-3; maybe TRBD2 (6 bases). This CDR3 has 16 amino acids. The ends were cut back, 0 bases at V and 5 bases at J, with 15 bases in the middle. CDR1 is MNHEY and CDR2 is SVGAGI in the germline V gene. Written as DNA, the CDR3 is TGTGCCAGCAGTTACTCGAATCCGCGGGATGGAGATACGCAGTATTTT. Protein product: CASSYSNPRDGDTQYF.

V gene TRBV19 combines with J gene TRBJ2-5, with 7 bases matching TRBD2. The germline gives CDR1 LNHDA, CDR2 SQIVND (reference sequence). The junction had 6 bases not matched to a gene; V was cut back by 3 bases and J by 5 bases. The CDR3 has 14 residues. The CDR3 sequence is CASSMMSAGETQYF. CDR3 in DNA: TGTGCCAGTAGTATGATGTCAGCGGGGGAGACCCAGTACTTC.

The chain employs TRBV6-6 and TRBJ2-3, with 7 bases matching TRBD2. The CDR3 length is 15 residues. Per the germline V gene, CDR1 is MNHNY and CDR2 is SVGAGI (reference sequence). Trimming took 8 bases from V and 1 from J; bases not matched to a gene: 9. The CDR3: CASSTASGRTDTQYF. The CDR3 DNA reads as TGTGCCAGCTCCACGGCTAGCGGACGCACAGATACGCAGTATTTT.

The rearrangement links TRBV27 to TRBJ1-3, with D tentatively TRBD1 (5 bases). The CDR3 contains 16 residues. Trimming removed 6 bases from V and 2 bases from J, with 17 bases in between. Germline values: CDR1 MNHEY, CDR2 SMNVEV (reference sequence). The CDR3 nucleotides are TGTGCCAGCAGCCCCCTCCAGGGTATCCCTGGAAACACCATATATTTT. It translates to CASSPLQGIPGNTIYF.

J is TRBJ2-3 and V is TRBV25-1, with a possible D match to TRBD2 (6 bases). Trimming removed 3 bases from V and 4 bases from J, with 11 bases in between. This CDR3 has 14 residues. CDR1 MGHDK and CDR2 SYGVNS come from the germline V gene. For the CDR3, the DNA is TGTGCCAGCAGTGATGAGGGAGGAGCAGATACGCAGTATTTT. Protein product: CASSDEGGADTQYF.

The CDR3: CASSGPGQPQHF. DNA of the CDR3: TGTGCCAGCAGTGGCCCCGGTCAGCCCCAGCATTTT. J is TRBJ1-5 and V is TRBV25-1; D gene unclear. Looked up from germline, CDR1 is MGHDK and CDR2 is SYGVNS. The CDR3 extends over 12 amino acids. Trimming cost V 4 bases and J 6 bases, with 7 bases left between them.